The 23 T cell receptor beta chains listed next were all sequenced from one sample in a study of cytomegalovirus exposure and HLA in healthy donors. It was with 60 Vbeta and 13 Jbeta primers that the PCR ran. Repertoires were generated with immunoSEQ multiplex PCR, while TCRdb's copy carries only in-frame clones and drops some. In all, the sample yields about 72,000 clones. Source material: PBMCs. These TCRs come from a woman aged 40 to 50 in good health and CMV-seropositive.

This rearrangement joins TRBV11-2 to TRBJ1-6; D is possibly TRBD1 (5 bases). Germline loops: CDR1 SGHAT, CDR2 FQNNGV. Deletions cut 0 bases from V and 9 bases from J, with 15 bases between. CDR3 size: 16 residues. CDR3: CASSLDLSRVGSPLHF. CDR3 sequence (DNA): TGTGCCAGCAGCTTAGATCTGTCCAGGGTGGGTTCACCCCTCCACTTT.

This chain's CDR3 is CASSKADTKETQYF. In nucleotides, the CDR3 is TGTGCCAGCAGCAAAGCCGACACGAAAGAGACCCAGTACTTC. The J gene is TRBJ2-5, the V gene TRBV21-1; the table's D gene call, TRBD1, was not cross checked with the DNA. TRBV21-1 has pseudogene status. The CDR3 contains 14 residues.

V usage is TRBV6-1 and J usage is TRBJ2-1; 10 nucleotides align to TRBD2. This CDR3 spans 15 amino acids. After removal of 5 bases from V and 7 bases from J, the junction contained 8 bases not matched to a gene. CDR1 MNHNS and CDR2 SASEGT come from the germline V gene. CDR3 DNA: TGTGCCAGCAGTTTGGGACTAGCGAGGAGGAATGAGCAGTTCTTC. Residues: CASSLGLARRNEQFF.

V gene TRBV27 combines with J gene TRBJ2-1, with D maybe TRBD2 (5 bases). Trimming pared 5 bases from V and 4 bases from J, leaving 18 bases between. This CDR3 is 16 amino acids long. The germline V gene has CDR1 MNHEY and CDR2 SMNVEV (reference sequence). CDR3 bases: TGTGCCAGCAGTGTCTCTGTAGCGACACGTTACAATGAGCAGTTCTTC. This gives the protein CASSVSVATRYNEQFF.

This chain joins TRBV4-1 and TRBJ2-1; D is undetermined. Germline-derived CDR1 and CDR2 are MGHRA and YSYEKL. V lost 2 bases and J 4 bases, leaving 21 bases between the germline ends. The CDR3 runs 18 residues. Here the CDR3 reads CASSQLPAIVNRYNEQFF. CDR3 nucleotide sequence: TGCGCCAGCAGCCAATTGCCCGCCATAGTTAATCGATACAATGAGCAGTTCTTC.

The rearrangement links TRBV6-4 to TRBJ2-3, with TRBD2 matching over 12 bases. Germline V lookup: CDR1 MRHNA, CDR2 SNTAGT. The CDR3 extends over 15 amino acids. Trimming removed 4 bases from V and 1 base from J; junction bases left unmatched: 0. The CDR3 loop is CASSGTSGGTDTQYF. The CDR3 DNA is TGTGCCAGCAGTGGGACTAGCGGGGGCACAGATACGCAGTATTTT.

About this clone itself: Germline is not matched at one junction end, which may reflect a read error. Other DNA sequences within the sample encode an identical CDR3. The V and J genes are TRBV19 and TRBJ2-5; D gene uncertain. The CDR3 extends over 16 amino acids. The V gene's germline CDR1 is LNHDA and CDR2 SQIVND (reference sequence). The CDR3 DNA sequence: TGTGCCAGTAGCATAGATCGAGCACGGTCCCAAGAGACCCAGTACTTC. Translating gives CASSIDRARSQETQYF.

The genes are TRBV19 and TRBJ2-1, with D unresolved. Germline V gives CDR1 LNHDA, CDR2 SQIVND (reference sequence). The CDR3 totals 13 residues. The V end was cut by 5 bases, the J end by 2 bases, with 7 bases between. Written as DNA, the CDR3 is TGTGCCAGTAGTGAGAGTCCCTACAATGAGCAGTTCTTC. Translating it yields CASSESPYNEQFF.

V gene TRBV7-6 combines with J gene TRBJ2-3, with 7 bases that match TRBD1. The J segment lost 2 bases and the V segment lost 1 base, leaving 9 bases of the junction unmatched. This CDR3 region has 17 residues. CDR1 is SGHVS and CDR2 is FNYEAQ in the germline V gene. The CDR3 sequence is CASSLDQAGTDTDTQYF. CDR3 DNA: TGTGCCAGCAGCTTAGACCAGGCCGGGACAGACACAGATACGCAGTATTTT.

The J gene is TRBJ2-3, the V gene TRBV5-1; 7 bases align to TRBD1. The V gene end was trimmed by 5 bases and the J gene end by 2 bases; junction bases not matched to a gene: 5. CDR1 is SGHRS and CDR2 is YFSETQ in the germline V gene. The CDR3 loop spans 14 amino acids. CDR3 protein: CASSPGTVTDTQYF. The CDR3 coding sequence is TGCGCCAGCAGTCCCGGGACAGTCACAGATACGCAGTATTTT. Drawing the rest from reference TRBV5-1 and TRBJ2-3, the complete variable domain is KAGVTQTPRYLIKTRGQQVTLSCSPISGHRSVSWYQQTPGQGLQFLFEYFSETQRNKGNFPGRFSGRQFSNSRSEMNVSTLELGDSALYLCASSPGTVTDTQYFGPGTRLTVL.

The gene calls are TRBV7-3 and TRBJ1-2; 10 nucleotides agree with TRBD1. J lost 8 bases, V lost 2 bases, and 5 bases had no gene match. The CDR3 has 14 residues. Germline V gives CDR1 SGHTA, CDR2 FQGTGA. CDR3 coding DNA: TGTGCCAGCAGCTTATTCGGGACAGGGGAAGGCTACACCTTC. Translating it yields CASSLFGTGEGYTF. Combining the CDR3 with reference TRBV7-3 and TRBJ1-2 gives the whole variable domain GAGVSQTPSNKVTEKGKYVELRCDPISGHTALYWYRQSLGQGPEFLIYFQGTGAADDSGLPNDRFFAVRPEGSVSTLKIQRTERGDSAVYLCASSLFGTGEGYTFGSGTRLTVV.

The chain couples TRBV29-1 to TRBJ2-1; 9 bases fit TRBD2. There are 11 residues in the CDR3. V was pared by 7 bases and J by 7 bases, with 2 bases of the junction left unmatched. Per the germline V gene, CDR1 is SQVTM and CDR2 is ANQGSEA. The CDR3 is CSATSGNEQFF. The DNA for the CDR3 is TGCAGCGCGACTAGCGGAAATGAGCAGTTCTTC.

This chain joins TRBV5-1 and TRBJ2-5; 10 nucleotides agree with TRBD1. Germline lookup yields CDR1 SGHRS and CDR2 YFSETQ. The V and J ends lost 4 bases and 3 bases, in that order; junction bases with no gene match: 3. This CDR3 has 14 amino acids. CDR3 bases: TGCGCCAGCAGCCGCGGACAGGGGGAAGAGACCCAGTACTTC. It translates to CASSRGQGEETQYF. The full variable domain, completed using reference TRBV5-1 and TRBJ2-5, is KAGVTQTPRYLIKTRGQQVTLSCSPISGHRSVSWYQQTPGQGLQFLFEYFSETQRNKGNFPGRFSGRQFSNSRSEMNVSTLELGDSALYLCASSRGQGEETQYFGPGTRLLVL.

V gene TRBV9 combines with J gene TRBJ2-1; 10 nucleotides agree with TRBD2. V trimming: 4 bases; J trimming: 8 bases; junction bases outside the gene matches: 6. CDR3 length: 14 amino acids. Per germline, CDR1 SGDLS and CDR2 YYNGEE. As DNA, the CDR3 is TGTGCCAGCAGCCCCGATACTAGCGGGGATGAGCAGTTCTTC. Amino acid sequence: CASSPDTSGDEQFF. The variable domain in full, completed from reference TRBV9 and TRBJ2-1, reads DSGVTQTPKHLITATGQRVTLRCSPRSGDLSVYWYQQSLDQGLQFLIQYYNGEERAKGNILERFSAQQFPDLHSELNLSSLELGDSALYFCASSPDTSGDEQFFGPGTRLTVL.

This chain links TRBV5-1 with TRBJ2-4, with 10 nucleotides matching TRBD2. The CDR3 loop spans 14 amino acids. J was trimmed by 7 bases and V by 6 bases; bases with no gene match: 7. CDR1 is SGHRS, CDR2 YFSETQ, per germline. DNA of the CDR3: TGCGCCAGCAAGGACGCTAGCGGGGGCAACATTCAGTACTTC. Translated: CASKDASGGNIQYF.

The chain combines TRBV2 with TRBJ1-1; D uncertain. The CDR3 totals 15 residues. Germline V gene lookup returns CDR1 SNHLY and CDR2 FYNNEI. Deletions cut 7 bases from V and 3 bases from J, with 18 bases between. The CDR3 reads CASTETAGLYTEAFF. In DNA, the CDR3 is TGTGCCAGCACCGAAACCGCGGGCCTGTACACTGAAGCTTTCTTT.

The chain joins TRBV6-6 to TRBJ2-5; 7 bases map to TRBD1. The CDR3 is 15 residues long. Germline V gene data show CDR1 as MNHNY and CDR2 as SVGAGI (reference sequence). V trimming: 4 bases; J trimming: 1 base; junction bases outside the gene matches: 6. CDR3: CASSFPGQPQETQYF. DNA of the CDR3: TGTGCCAGCAGTTTCCCGGGACAGCCCCAAGAGACCCAGTACTTC.

The chain joins TRBV27 to TRBJ1-5; no clear D. The CDR3 sequence is 13 residues long. V lost 3 bases to trimming and J lost 4 bases, with 7 bases between them. Per the germline V gene, CDR1 is MNHEY and CDR2 is SMNVEV (reference sequence). The CDR3 region is CASSLGENQPQHF. CDR3 bases: TGTGCCAGCAGTTTGGGAGAGAATCAGCCCCAGCATTTT.

Here the CDR3 reads CASSEQGYQPQHF. As DNA, the CDR3 is TGTGCCAGCAGCGAACAGGGGTATCAGCCCCAGCATTTT. The chain combines TRBV7-8 with TRBJ1-5, with 7 bases that match TRBD1. With 5 bases clipped from V and 5 bases from J, the junction kept 3 bases outside the gene matches. This CDR3 has 13 residues. CDR1 and CDR2 (germline): SGHVS, FQNEAQ.

This chain connects TRBV9 to TRBJ1-2; the match to TRBD1 covers 7 bases. The CDR3 sequence is 15 residues long. CDR1 is SGDLS, CDR2 YYNGEE, per germline. The V segment lost 4 bases and the J segment 7 bases; nucleotides outside the gene matches: 13. The DNA for the CDR3 is TGTGCCAGCAGCACCGTCTCAGGGGGAAGGGGTGGCTACACCTTC. Encoded protein: CASSTVSGGRGGYTF.

In DNA form, the CDR3 reads TGCAGCGTTCCGGGACTAGCGGCCTCTGGGGCCAACGTCCTGACTTTC. This gives the protein CSVPGLAASGANVLTF. This rearrangement joins TRBV29-1 to TRBJ2-6; 11 bases are shared with TRBD2. From germline, CDR1 is SQVTM and CDR2 ANQGSEA. CDR3 length: 16 amino acids. J was trimmed by 0 bases and V by 5 bases; bases with no gene match: 3. The variable domain in full, completed from reference TRBV29-1 and TRBJ2-6, reads SAVISQKPSRDICQRGTSLTIQCQVDSQVTMMFWYRQQPGQSLTLIATANQGSEATYESGFVIDKFPISRPNLTFSTLTVSNMSPEDSSIYLCSVPGLAASGANVLTFGAGSRLTVL.

V is TRBV2 and J is TRBJ2-7; D call uncertain. Trimming stripped 5 bases from V and 6 bases from J, with 14 bases between. The germline CDR1 and CDR2 sequences are SNHLY and FYNNEI. The CDR3 has 13 residues. The CDR3 loop is CASSPARKSEQYF. The CDR3 DNA reads TGTGCCAGCAGTCCTGCGCGCAAGAGCGAGCAGTACTTC.

This sequence joins TRBV5-6 and TRBJ1-5; 9 bases line up with TRBD1. The CDR3 sequence is 18 residues long. The germline V gene has CDR1 SGHDT and CDR2 YYEEEE. With 4 bases clipped from V and 4 bases from J, the junction kept 15 bases outside the gene matches. The chain's CDR3 is CASSGGDRERVGNQPQHF. The CDR3 nucleotides read TGTGCCAGCAGCGGAGGGGACAGGGAAAGAGTGGGGAATCAGCCCCAGCATTTT.